The 14 T cell receptor beta chains listed next were all sequenced from one sample in a study of blood T cells in healthy people across ages. A second PCR of 7 to 11 cycles used a sample-barcoded 5' primer and a J-beta primer mix. A single record per CDR3 protein comes from TCRdb applying MiXCR to the 5' RACE reads. This repertoire shows about 1,000,000 distinct CDR3 sequences, 45% found once; its top ten account for 15% to 20%. Sequencing input: blood. All receptors derive from a woman aged 55-69 years in good health.

This clonotype occurred many times. The rearrangement uses TRBV5-1 and TRBJ2-7; 7 nucleotides align to TRBD2. The CDR3 is 14 residues long. CDR1 and CDR2 from the germline V gene are SGHRS and YFSETQ. V shed 1 base, J shed 12 bases, and the junction held 13 bases outside the gene matches. The CDR3 here is CASSLRLGLQRRYF. The CDR3, as DNA: TGCGCCAGCAGCTTGAGGCTGGGACTACAAAGACGGTACTTC.

The chain couples TRBV7-2 to TRBJ2-5; D is unresolved. V lost 2 bases and J lost 5, with 9 bases in between. CDR3 length: 13 residues. CDR1 and CDR2 from the germline V gene are SGHTA and FQGNSA. The CDR3 bases are TGTGCCAGCAGCTTACTAAGGGCCGAGACCCAGTACTTC. Its translation is CASSLLRAETQYF.

This rearrangement joins TRBV9 to TRBJ2-4; D possibly corresponds to TRBD1 (6 bases). Germline CDR1 and CDR2: SGDLS and YYNGEE. V gave up 0 bases and J gave up 6 bases, with 10 bases separating them. This CDR3 comprises 14 residues. The CDR3 is CASSVDGTRNIQYF. The CDR3 DNA reads as TGTGCCAGCAGCGTAGATGGGACAAGAAACATTCAGTACTTC. Looking up the rest from reference TRBV9 and TRBJ2-4 gives the full variable domain: DSGVTQTPKHLITATGQRVTLRCSPRSGDLSVYWYQQSLDQGLQFLIQYYNGEERAKGNILERFSAQQFPDLHSELNLSSLELGDSALYFCASSVDGTRNIQYFGAGTRLSVL.

V gene TRBV6-5 combines with J gene TRBJ2-7; either TRBD1 or TRBD2 may supply D (5 bases each). V lost 5 bases and J lost 4, with 15 bases in between. The CDR3 is made up of 14 amino acids. CDR1 and CDR2 (germline): MNHEY, SVGAGI. The CDR3 DNA reads as TGTGCCAGCAGTCTCCGGGACGGCGTATACGAGCAGTACTTC. Its protein is CASSLRDGVYEQYF.

This clonotype was seen only a few times. The rearrangement uses TRBV27 and TRBJ2-5; weak D call: TRBD2 (5 bases). Trimming took 3 bases from V and 3 from J, leaving 11 bases between them. Germline V CDR1 and CDR2: MNHEY, SMNVEV (reference sequence). This CDR3 is 14 amino acids long. In nucleotides, the CDR3 is TGTGCCAGCAGTTTGCGGGCACCGGAAGAGACCCAGTACTTC. Encoded protein: CASSLRAPEETQYF.

This clonotype was picked up one time. Written as DNA, the CDR3 is TGTGCCAGCAGCCTCCGGACTAGCACCCATGAGCAGTTCTTC. Its protein is CASSLRTSTHEQFF. J is TRBJ2-1 and V is TRBV7-9; 8 nucleotides align to TRBD2. Germline lookup yields CDR1 SEHNR and CDR2 FQNEAQ (reference sequence). The CDR3 totals 14 residues. With V trimmed by 5 bases and J by 8 bases, 8 bases remained unmatched.

This clonotype was detected many times. The chain is built from TRBV24-1 and TRBJ2-3; D perhaps matches TRBD2 (6 bases). V dropped 5 bases and J dropped 4 bases, with 15 bases sitting between them. There are 15 residues in the CDR3. Looked up from germline, CDR1 is KGHDR and CDR2 is SFDVKD. The DNA for the CDR3 is TGTGCCACCAGTGGGGGACTTCCCCAACCAGATACGCAGTATTTT. As protein: CATSGGLPQPDTQYF.

This clonotype was seen more than once but under ten times. This chain connects TRBV2 to TRBJ1-2; D is unresolved. The germline V and J ends were trimmed by 6 bases and 8 bases, with 19 bases remaining between them. The CDR3 runs 14 residues. Germline V lookup: CDR1 SNHLY, CDR2 FYNNEI. Written as DNA, the CDR3 is TGTGCCAGCAGATCTGTGGAGACAACGTGGGGCTACACCTTC. Amino acids: CASRSVETTWGYTF.

V is TRBV12-3 or TRBV12-4 and J is TRBJ2-5; 7 nucleotides agree with TRBD2. The J call may be wrong; the DNA end is better matched by TRBJ2-7. CDR3 length: 15 residues. CDR3 nucleotide sequence: TGTGCCAGCAGTTTAGGGGGAGGGCCTATATACGAGCAGTACTTC. Its protein product is CASSLGGGPIYEQYF.

The chain has TRBV11-1 and TRBJ2-3, with D uncertain. V was clipped by 0 bases and J by 14 bases, with 12 bases between them. The CDR3 extends over 12 amino acids. Germline CDR1 reads SGHAT; CDR2 reads FQDESV (reference sequence). CDR3 bases: TGTGCCAGCAGCTTAGCATATAGCATGGCGTATTTT. This sequence encodes CASSLAYSMAYF.

The chain combines TRBV28 with TRBJ1-4; D is ambiguous. Per the germline V gene, CDR1 is MDHEN and CDR2 is SYDVKM. V lost 7 bases, J lost 8 bases, and 17 bases lay in between. This CDR3 comprises 14 residues. As DNA, the CDR3 is TGTGCCAGCACACGCCGGGGTGAAGGAGAAAAACTGTTTTTT. Amino acid sequence: CASTRRGEGEKLFF.

The chain employs TRBV27 and TRBJ2-1; perhaps TRBD2 as D (5 bases). The CDR3 sequence is 21 residues long. CDR1 is MNHEY and CDR2 is SMNVEV in the germline V gene (reference sequence). Trimming removed 3 bases from V and 0 bases from J, with 27 bases in between. The CDR3, as DNA: TGTGCCAGCAGTTTTTTCCCAATACGGGATTCAGACCCGAGCTCCTACAATGAGCAGTTCTTC. Its translation is CASSFFPIRDSDPSSYNEQFF.

The gene calls are TRBV12-3 or TRBV12-4 and TRBJ1-5, with D unresolved. V gave up 6 bases and J gave up 2 bases, with 8 bases separating them. This CDR3 contains 13 residues. CDR3 sequence: CASRERGNQPQHF. DNA for the CDR3: TGTGCCAGCAGGGAGCGAGGCAATCAGCCCCAGCATTTT.

Note on this clonotype: Compared with germline, one end of the junction differs, possibly owing to a read error. This chain links TRBV7-2 with TRBJ2-1; D is perhaps TRBD1 (5 bases). This CDR3 comprises 14 residues. Germline V gene lookup returns CDR1 SGHTA and CDR2 FQGNSA. The CDR3 DNA follows: TGTGCCAGCAGCTTCCGCCAGGGTCCCAATGGGCAGTTCTTC. It translates to CASSFRQGPNGQFF.